These T cell receptor beta chains were read from a single sample in a study of persistence of HIV-infected CD4 T cells. The protocol was immunoSEQ multiplex PCR, while the TCRdb copy is restricted to in-frame clones and leaves out a portion. The data contain about 48,000 clones, under 85% of them singletons. Their target antigens are unknown. The input for sequencing was CD4+ T cells sorted from PBMCs after approximately 19-hour stimulation, taken from a patient who received antiretroviral therapy. These receptors all come from an adult man with HIV who was CMV-seropositive. CDR3s include the opening cysteine and the closing phenylalanine or tryptophan. Fields, in order: J gene, D gene, clone size, CDR3 length, V gene, CDR3 protein, CDR3 DNA. The D gene is left open where the match is weak. Only some rows state a clone size, as once, few, many or a class for expanded clones.

J gene: TRBJ1-5; D gene: NA; clone size: NA; CDR3 length: 13; V gene: TRBV28; CDR3 protein: CATSIEGNQPQHF; CDR3 DNA: TGTGCCACCTCTATAGAGGGCAATCAGCCCCAGCATTTT
J gene: TRBJ2-3; D gene: TRBD2; clone size: NA; CDR3 length: 16; V gene: TRBV7-9; CDR3 protein: CASSPQTSGGTDTQYF; CDR3 DNA: TGTGCCAGCAGCCCCCAGACTAGCGGGGGGACAGATACGCAGTATTTT
J gene: TRBJ1-4; D gene: NA; clone size: NA; CDR3 length: 15; V gene: TRBV3-1/TRBV3-2; CDR3 protein: CASSQRGNLGEKLFF; CDR3 DNA: TGTGCCAGCAGCCAAAGGGGCAATTTAGGTGAAAAACTGTTTTTT
J gene: TRBJ1-2; D gene: NA; clone size: many; CDR3 length: 15; V gene: TRBV5-1; CDR3 protein: CASSFGDQIGYGYTF; CDR3 DNA: TGCGCCAGCAGCTTTGGGGACCAAATTGGATATGGCTACACCTTC
J gene: TRBJ1-6; D gene: NA; clone size: NA; CDR3 length: 15; V gene: TRBV5-1; CDR3 protein: CASSPDTGTNSPLHF; CDR3 DNA: TGCGCCAGCAGCCCGGATACAGGGACAAATTCACCCCTCCACTTT
J gene: TRBJ1-1; D gene: NA; clone size: NA; CDR3 length: 14; V gene: TRBV3-1/TRBV3-2; CDR3 protein: CASSQDRNSLLAFF; CDR3 DNA: TGTGCCAGCAGCCAAGATCGTAACAGTCTTCTGGCTTTCTTT
J gene: TRBJ2-7; D gene: NA; clone size: NA; CDR3 length: 14; V gene: TRBV6-5; CDR3 protein: CAARPTGKLNEQYF; CDR3 DNA: TGTGCCGCAAGACCTACAGGGAAATTGAACGAGCAGTACTTC
J gene: TRBJ2-5; D gene: TRBD2; clone size: NA; CDR3 length: 15; V gene: TRBV6-5; CDR3 protein: CASSPLAGRTETQYF; CDR3 DNA: TGTGCCAGCAGCCCACTAGCGGGGAGGACAGAGACCCAGTACTTC
J gene: TRBJ2-1; D gene: TRBD2; clone size: NA; CDR3 length: 16; V gene: TRBV29-1; CDR3 protein: CSVLRNPGLAHNEQFF; CDR3 DNA: TGCAGCGTCCTACGAAATCCGGGACTAGCTCACAATGAGCAGTTCTTC
J gene: TRBJ2-1; D gene: NA; clone size: NA; CDR3 length: 15; V gene: TRBV6-5; CDR3 protein: CASSYAGSFYNEQFF; CDR3 DNA: TGTGCCAGCAGTTACGCGGGTTCCTTCTACAATGAGCAGTTCTTC
J gene: TRBJ2-5; D gene: NA; clone size: NA; CDR3 length: 11; V gene: TRBV30; CDR3 protein: CAWSVGETQYF; CDR3 DNA: TGTGCCTGGAGTGTAGGGGAGACCCAGTACTTC
J gene: TRBJ2-7; D gene: TRBD1; clone size: NA; CDR3 length: 15; V gene: TRBV10-3; CDR3 protein: CAISESTGGLYEQYF; CDR3 DNA: TGTGCCATCAGTGAGTCGACAGGGGGTCTCTACGAGCAGTACTTC
J gene: TRBJ1-5; D gene: NA; clone size: NA; CDR3 length: 14; V gene: TRBV9; CDR3 protein: CASSEGQINQPQHF; CDR3 DNA: TGTGCCAGCAGCGAAGGGCAGATTAATCAGCCCCAGCATTTT
J gene: TRBJ2-3; D gene: TRBD2; clone size: NA; CDR3 length: 14; V gene: TRBV19; CDR3 protein: CASSSRGGTDTQYF; CDR3 DNA: TGTGCCAGTAGTAGCCGGGGGGGCACAGATACGCAGTATTTT
J gene: TRBJ1-2; D gene: TRBD1; clone size: NA; CDR3 length: 15; V gene: TRBV4-3; CDR3 protein: CASSLNPGTDYGYTF; CDR3 DNA: TGCGCCAGCAGCCTAAATCCCGGGACAGACTATGGCTACACCTTC
J gene: TRBJ1-2; D gene: TRBD1; clone size: NA; CDR3 length: 15; V gene: TRBV7-9; CDR3 protein: CASSSGQVDGYGYTF; CDR3 DNA: TGTGCCAGCAGCTCGGGACAGGTGGATGGGTATGGCTACACCTTC
J gene: TRBJ1-1; D gene: NA; clone size: NA; CDR3 length: 15; V gene: TRBV18; CDR3 protein: CASSPGQTRNTEAFF; CDR3 DNA: TGTGCCAGCTCACCAGGACAGACTCGAAACACTGAAGCTTTCTTT
J gene: TRBJ2-7; D gene: NA; clone size: NA; CDR3 length: 14; V gene: TRBV5-6; CDR3 protein: CASSSWTEKYEQYF; CDR3 DNA: TGTGCCAGCAGCTCGTGGACAGAAAAATACGAGCAGTACTTC
J gene: TRBJ1-6; D gene: TRBD1; clone size: NA; CDR3 length: 15; V gene: TRBV5-4; CDR3 protein: CASSYGQGGNSPLHF; CDR3 DNA: TGTGCCAGCAGCTATGGACAGGGTGGGAATTCACCCCTCCACTTT
J gene: TRBJ1-1; D gene: NA; clone size: NA; CDR3 length: 13; V gene: TRBV5-1; CDR3 protein: CASSLGGGTEAFF; CDR3 DNA: TGCGCCAGCAGCTTGGGTGGGGGAACTGAAGCTTTCTTT
J gene: TRBJ1-2; D gene: TRBD1; clone size: once; CDR3 length: 12; V gene: TRBV12-3/TRBV12-4; CDR3 protein: CASSRQGGGYTF; CDR3 DNA: TGTGCCAGCAGCAGACAGGGTGGCGGCTACACCTTC
J gene: TRBJ2-7; D gene: TRBD2; clone size: few; CDR3 length: 14; V gene: TRBV29-1; CDR3 protein: CSVGTGRGTYEQYF; CDR3 DNA: TGCAGCGTAGGCACCGGGAGGGGGACCTACGAGCAGTACTTC
J gene: TRBJ1-1; D gene: NA; clone size: few; CDR3 length: 13; V gene: TRBV12-3/TRBV12-4; CDR3 protein: CASSLRVAIEAFF; CDR3 DNA: TGTGCCAGCAGCCTTCGGGTAGCAATCGAAGCTTTCTTT
J gene: TRBJ2-2; D gene: TRBD1; clone size: NA; CDR3 length: 16; V gene: TRBV7-8; CDR3 protein: CASSSTGPPVTGELFF; CDR3 DNA: TGTGCCAGCAGCTCGACAGGGCCCCCGGTCACCGGGGAGCTGTTTTTT
J gene: TRBJ2-3; D gene: NA; clone size: NA; CDR3 length: 18; V gene: TRBV11-2; CDR3 protein: CASSLDDLGDRRGDTQYF; CDR3 DNA: TGTGCCAGCAGCTTAGATGATTTGGGGGATCGTCGAGGAGATACGCAGTATTTT
J gene: TRBJ2-5; D gene: NA; clone size: NA; CDR3 length: 14; V gene: TRBV7-9; CDR3 protein: CASSLGGVGETQYF; CDR3 DNA: TGTGCCAGCAGCTTAGGAGGGGTGGGTGAGACCCAGTACTTC
J gene: TRBJ2-1; D gene: NA; clone size: NA; CDR3 length: 13; V gene: TRBV2; CDR3 protein: CASSPGVHNEQFF; CDR3 DNA: TGTGCCAGCAGTCCGGGCGTCCACAATGAGCAGTTCTTC
J gene: TRBJ1-2; D gene: NA; clone size: NA; CDR3 length: 14; V gene: TRBV30; CDR3 protein: CAWSPPVGVYGYTF; CDR3 DNA: TGTGCCTGGAGTCCCCCAGTTGGGGTCTATGGCTACACCTTC
J gene: TRBJ2-2; D gene: TRBD1; clone size: NA; CDR3 length: 14; V gene: TRBV6-5; CDR3 protein: CASRLGTGVGELFF; CDR3 DNA: TGTGCCAGCAGACTTGGGACAGGGGTCGGGGAGCTGTTTTTT
J gene: TRBJ2-1; D gene: NA; clone size: once; CDR3 length: 15; V gene: TRBV3-1/TRBV3-2; CDR3 protein: CASSQSTLQYNEQFF; CDR3 DNA: TGTGCCAGCAGCCAAAGTACCTTACAATACAATGAGCAGTTCTTC
J gene: TRBJ2-2; D gene: TRBD2; clone size: NA; CDR3 length: 16; V gene: TRBV7-8; CDR3 protein: CASSLASGRLTGELFF; CDR3 DNA: TGTGCCAGCAGCTTGGCTAGCGGGAGACTCACCGGGGAGCTGTTTTTT
J gene: TRBJ2-1; D gene: NA; clone size: NA; CDR3 length: 12; V gene: TRBV7-9; CDR3 protein: CASSLFYNEQFF; CDR3 DNA: TGTGCCAGCAGCCTTTTTTACAATGAGCAGTTCTTC
J gene: TRBJ2-1; D gene: TRBD2; clone size: few; CDR3 length: 15; V gene: TRBV10-3; CDR3 protein: CAISEASGGLNEQFF; CDR3 DNA: TGTGCCATCAGTGAAGCTAGCGGGGGCTTGAATGAGCAGTTCTTC
J gene: TRBJ2-7; D gene: TRBD1; clone size: NA; CDR3 length: 16; V gene: TRBV6-1; CDR3 protein: CASSEQQGVLSYEQYF; CDR3 DNA: TGTGCCAGCAGTGAACAACAGGGGGTTCTCTCCTACGAGCAGTACTTC
J gene: TRBJ1-2; D gene: TRBD1; clone size: NA; CDR3 length: 14; V gene: TRBV7-2; CDR3 protein: CASSTDRVNYGYTF; CDR3 DNA: TGTGCCAGCAGCACCGACAGGGTAAACTATGGCTACACCTTC
J gene: TRBJ1-6; D gene: TRBD1; clone size: NA; CDR3 length: 18; V gene: TRBV7-9; CDR3 protein: CASSSSQGGSSYNSPLHF; CDR3 DNA: TGTGCCAGCAGTTCGAGCCAGGGGGGAAGCTCCTATAATTCACCCCTCCACTTT
J gene: TRBJ1-5; D gene: NA; clone size: NA; CDR3 length: 13; V gene: TRBV20-1; CDR3 protein: CSASPTTVQPQHF; CDR3 DNA: TGCAGTGCTAGTCCCACGACCGTTCAGCCCCAGCATTTT
J gene: TRBJ2-1; D gene: TRBD2; clone size: NA; CDR3 length: 13; V gene: TRBV11-2; CDR3 protein: CASSSLAGGPKFF; CDR3 DNA: TGTGCCAGCAGCTCACTAGCGGGAGGGCCGAAGTTCTTC
J gene: TRBJ1-1; D gene: NA; clone size: NA; CDR3 length: 14; V gene: TRBV18; CDR3 protein: CASSPRQLNTEAFF; CDR3 DNA: TGTGCCAGCTCACCACGACAGTTGAACACTGAAGCTTTCTTT
J gene: TRBJ1-1; D gene: NA; clone size: few; CDR3 length: 15; V gene: TRBV3-1/TRBV3-2; CDR3 protein: CASSILGGVNTEAFF; CDR3 DNA: TGTGCCAGCAGTATATTAGGGGGAGTGAACACTGAAGCTTTCTTT
J gene: TRBJ2-7; D gene: TRBD2; clone size: once; CDR3 length: 18; V gene: TRBV7-2; CDR3 protein: CASSLSSGGGGSSYEQYF; CDR3 DNA: TGTGCCAGCAGCTTATCCAGCGGGGGGGGCGGTAGCTCCTACGAGCAGTACTTC
J gene: TRBJ1-1; D gene: NA; clone size: once; CDR3 length: 16; V gene: TRBV20-1; CDR3 protein: CSASPWGRGLNTEAFF; CDR3 DNA: TGCAGTGCTAGTCCATGGGGCAGGGGACTGAACACTGAAGCTTTCTTT
J gene: TRBJ2-1; D gene: TRBD2; clone size: NA; CDR3 length: 16; V gene: TRBV6-1; CDR3 protein: CASSGTSGTIQETQFF; CDR3 DNA: TGTGCCAGCAGTGGGACTAGCGGGACCATCCAAGAGACCCAGTTCTTC
J gene: TRBJ1-2; D gene: NA; clone size: NA; CDR3 length: 15; V gene: TRBV29-1; CDR3 protein: CSVEADESANYGYTF; CDR3 DNA: TGCAGCGTTGAGGCCGACGAATCAGCTAACTATGGCTACACCTTC
J gene: TRBJ2-7; D gene: NA; clone size: NA; CDR3 length: 11; V gene: TRBV6-5; CDR3 protein: CATRADYEQYF; CDR3 DNA: TGTGCCACGAGGGCCGACTACGAGCAGTACTTC
J gene: TRBJ1-5; D gene: NA; clone size: NA; CDR3 length: 13; V gene: TRBV18; CDR3 protein: CASSGDSNQPQHF; CDR3 DNA: TGTGCCAGCTCGGGGGATAGCAATCAGCCCCAGCATTTT
J gene: TRBJ1-3; D gene: NA; clone size: NA; CDR3 length: 14; V gene: TRBV19; CDR3 protein: CATLPGRSGNTIYF; CDR3 DNA: TGTGCCACCTTGCCCGGGAGATCTGGAAACACCATATATTTT
J gene: TRBJ1-1; D gene: NA; clone size: NA; CDR3 length: 16; V gene: TRBV10-1; CDR3 protein: CASSESRGFGNTEAFF; CDR3 DNA: TGCGCCAGCAGTGAGTCTAGGGGGTTTGGAAACACTGAAGCTTTCTTT
J gene: TRBJ2-5; D gene: TRBD2; clone size: NA; CDR3 length: 15; V gene: TRBV6-6; CDR3 protein: CASRSGGLDGETQYF; CDR3 DNA: TGTGCCAGCCGTTCGGGGGGACTAGATGGAGAGACCCAGTACTTC
J gene: TRBJ1-6; D gene: NA; clone size: NA; CDR3 length: 15; V gene: TRBV14; CDR3 protein: CASSQVGSYNSPLHF; CDR3 DNA: TGTGCCAGCAGCCAAGTGGGGTCCTATAATTCACCCCTCCACTTT